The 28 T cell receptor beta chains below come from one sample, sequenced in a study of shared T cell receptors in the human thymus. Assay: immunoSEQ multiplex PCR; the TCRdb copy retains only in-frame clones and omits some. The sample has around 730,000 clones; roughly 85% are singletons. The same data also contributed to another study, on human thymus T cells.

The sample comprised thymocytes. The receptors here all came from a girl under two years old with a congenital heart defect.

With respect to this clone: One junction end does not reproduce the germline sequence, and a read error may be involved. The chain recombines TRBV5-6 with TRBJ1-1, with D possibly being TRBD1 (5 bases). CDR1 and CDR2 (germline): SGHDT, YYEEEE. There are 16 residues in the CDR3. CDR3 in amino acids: CTSSLYIGGAWSEAFF. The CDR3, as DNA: TGTACCAGCAGCTTGTACATCGGAGGGGCCTGGTCTGAAGCTTTCTTT.

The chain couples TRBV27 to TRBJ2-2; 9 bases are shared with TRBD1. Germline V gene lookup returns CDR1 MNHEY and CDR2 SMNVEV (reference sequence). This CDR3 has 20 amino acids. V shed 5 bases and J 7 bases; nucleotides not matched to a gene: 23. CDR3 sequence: CASSPDHHAYRGRTNGELFF. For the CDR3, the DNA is TGTGCCAGCAGTCCCGACCACCACGCCTACAGGGGGCGGACAAACGGGGAGCTGTTTTTT.

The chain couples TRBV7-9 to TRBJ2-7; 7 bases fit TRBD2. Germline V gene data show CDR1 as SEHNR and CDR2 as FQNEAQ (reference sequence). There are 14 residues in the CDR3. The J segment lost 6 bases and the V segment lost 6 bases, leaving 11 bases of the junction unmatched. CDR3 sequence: CASRQRGQGTEQYF. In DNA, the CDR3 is TGTGCCAGCAGGCAGCGGGGCCAGGGTACCGAGCAGTACTTC. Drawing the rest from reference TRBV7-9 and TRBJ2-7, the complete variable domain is DTGVSQNPRHKITKRGQNVTFRCDPISEHNRLYWYRQTLGQGPEFLTYFQNEAQLEKSRLLSDRFSAERPKGSFSTLEIQRTEQGDSAMYLCASRQRGQGTEQYFGPGTRLTVT.

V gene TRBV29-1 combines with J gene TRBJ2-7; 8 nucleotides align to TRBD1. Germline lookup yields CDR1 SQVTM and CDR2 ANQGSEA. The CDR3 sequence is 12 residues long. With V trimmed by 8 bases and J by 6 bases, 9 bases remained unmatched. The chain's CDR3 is CSCSSGGSEQYF. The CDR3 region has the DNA TGCAGCTGCTCCTCAGGGGGCAGCGAGCAGTACTTC.

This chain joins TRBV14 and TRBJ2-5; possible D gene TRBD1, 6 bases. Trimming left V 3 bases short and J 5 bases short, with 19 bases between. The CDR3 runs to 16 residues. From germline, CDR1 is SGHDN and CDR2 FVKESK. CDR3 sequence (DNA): TGTGCCAGCAGCCAGAACGGACAGTTGGATGGGGAGACCCAGTACTTC. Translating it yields CASSQNGQLDGETQYF.

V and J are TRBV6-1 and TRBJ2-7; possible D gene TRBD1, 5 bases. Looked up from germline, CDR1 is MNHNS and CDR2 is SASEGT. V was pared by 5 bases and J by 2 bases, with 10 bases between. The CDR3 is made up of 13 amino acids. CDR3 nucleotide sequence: TGTGCCAGCAGTTCCCCGGACACCTACGAGCAGTACTTC. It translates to CASSSPDTYEQYF.

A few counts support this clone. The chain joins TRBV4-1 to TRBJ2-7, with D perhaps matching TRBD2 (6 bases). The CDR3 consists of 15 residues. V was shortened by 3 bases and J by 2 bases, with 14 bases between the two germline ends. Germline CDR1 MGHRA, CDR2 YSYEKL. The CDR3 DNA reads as TGCGCCAGCAGCCACCCCTTAGCGGAAACCTACGAGCAGTACTTC. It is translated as CASSHPLAETYEQYF.

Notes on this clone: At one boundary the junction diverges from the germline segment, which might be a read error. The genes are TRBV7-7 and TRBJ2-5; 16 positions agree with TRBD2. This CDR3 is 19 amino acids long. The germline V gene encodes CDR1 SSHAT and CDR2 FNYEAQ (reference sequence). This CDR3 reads CASSPQGTSGGAAQETQYF. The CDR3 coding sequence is TGTGCTAGCAGCCCTCAAGGGACTAGCGGGGGGGCCGCCCAAGAGACCCAGTACTTC. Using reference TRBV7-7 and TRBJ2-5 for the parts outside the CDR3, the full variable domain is GAGVSQSPRYKVTKRGQDVTLRCDPISSHATLYWYQQALGQGPEFLTYFNYEAQPDKSGLPSDRFSAERPEGSISTLTIQRTEQRDSAMYRCASSPQGTSGGAAQETQYFGPGTRLLVL.

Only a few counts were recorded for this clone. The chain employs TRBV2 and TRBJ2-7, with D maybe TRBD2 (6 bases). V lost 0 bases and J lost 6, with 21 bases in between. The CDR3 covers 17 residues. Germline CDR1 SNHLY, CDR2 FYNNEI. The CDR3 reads CASSEAQSGRVVGEQYF. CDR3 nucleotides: TGTGCCAGCAGTGAAGCGCAGAGCGGGCGAGTGGTGGGCGAGCAGTACTTC.

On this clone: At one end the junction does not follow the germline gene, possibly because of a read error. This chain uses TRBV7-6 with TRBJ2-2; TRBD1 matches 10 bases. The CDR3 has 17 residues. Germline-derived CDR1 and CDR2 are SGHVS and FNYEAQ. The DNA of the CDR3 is TGTGCCAGCAGCCTAGCTCCGGGACAGGGGTACACCGGGGAGCTGTTTTTT. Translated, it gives CASSLAPGQGYTGELFF.

DNA of the CDR3: TGCAGCGGTACCCTCGGGACTAGCGGGGACCACTACAATGAGCAGTTCTTC. It codes for CSGTLGTSGDHYNEQFF. The V call is TRBV29-1, the J call TRBJ2-1; 13 bases line up with TRBD2. The V segment lost 7 bases and the J segment 3 bases; nucleotides outside the gene matches: 12. Germline CDR1 SQVTM, CDR2 ANQGSEA. CDR3 length: 17 residues.

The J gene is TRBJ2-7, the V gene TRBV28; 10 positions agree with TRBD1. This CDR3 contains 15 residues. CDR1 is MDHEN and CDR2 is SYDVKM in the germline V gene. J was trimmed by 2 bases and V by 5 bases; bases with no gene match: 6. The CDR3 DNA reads TGTGCCAGCAGTACCGGGACAGGGGATCCCTACGAGCAGTACTTC. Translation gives CASSTGTGDPYEQYF.

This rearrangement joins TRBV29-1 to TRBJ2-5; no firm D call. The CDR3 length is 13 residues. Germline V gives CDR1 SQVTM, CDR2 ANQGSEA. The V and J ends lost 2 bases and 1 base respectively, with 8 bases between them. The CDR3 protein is CSVEPLVQETQYF. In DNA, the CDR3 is TGCAGCGTTGAACCCCTAGTCCAAGAGACCCAGTACTTC.

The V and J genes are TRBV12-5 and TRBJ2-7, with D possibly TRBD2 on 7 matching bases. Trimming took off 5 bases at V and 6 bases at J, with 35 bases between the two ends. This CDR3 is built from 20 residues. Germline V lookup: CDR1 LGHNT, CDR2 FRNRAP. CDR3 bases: TGTGCTAGTGGTGGCCGTCGGTTCGGGGGGCCTGCTGAGTCCCGAGGCGAGCAGTACTTC. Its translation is CASGGRRFGGPAESRGEQYF.

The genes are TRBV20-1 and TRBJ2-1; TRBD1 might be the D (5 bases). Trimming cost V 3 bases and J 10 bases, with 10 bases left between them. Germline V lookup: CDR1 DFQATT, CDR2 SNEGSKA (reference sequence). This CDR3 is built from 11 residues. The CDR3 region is CSASLYREQFF. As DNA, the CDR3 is TGCAGTGCTAGCCTTTACAGGGAGCAGTTCTTC.

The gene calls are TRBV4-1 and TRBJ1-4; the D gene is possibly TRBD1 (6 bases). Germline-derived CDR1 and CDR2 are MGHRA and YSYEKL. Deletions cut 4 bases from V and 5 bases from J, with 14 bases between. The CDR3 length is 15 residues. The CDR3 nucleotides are TGCGCCAGCAGCCTGGGACAATGGGCCAATGAAAAACTGTTTTTT. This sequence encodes CASSLGQWANEKLFF.

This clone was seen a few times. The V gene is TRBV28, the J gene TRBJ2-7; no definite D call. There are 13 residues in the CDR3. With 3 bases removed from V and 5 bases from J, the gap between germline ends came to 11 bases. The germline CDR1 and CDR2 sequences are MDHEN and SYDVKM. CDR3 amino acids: CASSFRVGHEQYF. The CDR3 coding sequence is TGTGCCAGCAGTTTTCGGGTTGGCCACGAGCAGTACTTC.

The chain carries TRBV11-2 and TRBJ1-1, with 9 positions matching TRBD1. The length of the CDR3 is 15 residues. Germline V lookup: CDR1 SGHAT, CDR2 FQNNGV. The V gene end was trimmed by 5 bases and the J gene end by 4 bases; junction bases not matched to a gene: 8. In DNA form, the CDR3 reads TGTGCCAGCAGCCCAGAGTCGGGACAGGGCACTGAAGCTTTCTTT. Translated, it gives CASSPESGQGTEAFF.

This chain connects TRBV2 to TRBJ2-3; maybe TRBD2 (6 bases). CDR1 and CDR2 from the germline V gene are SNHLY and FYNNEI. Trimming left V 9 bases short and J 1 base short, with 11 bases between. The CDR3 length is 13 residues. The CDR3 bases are TGTGCCAGGACTAGACTGGGCACAGATACGCAGTATTTT. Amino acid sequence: CARTRLGTDTQYF. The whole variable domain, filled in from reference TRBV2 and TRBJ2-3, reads EPEVTQTPSHQVTQMGQEVILRCVPISNHLYFYWYRQILGQKVEFLVSFYNNEISEKSEIFDDQFSVERPDGSNFTLKIRSTKLEDSAMYFCARTRLGTDTQYFGPGTRLTVL.

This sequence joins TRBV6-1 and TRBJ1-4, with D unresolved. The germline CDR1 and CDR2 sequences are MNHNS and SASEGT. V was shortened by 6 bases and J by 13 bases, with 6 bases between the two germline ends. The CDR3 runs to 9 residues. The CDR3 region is CASSPGLFF. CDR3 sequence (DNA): TGTGCCAGCAGCCCAGGACTGTTTTTT.

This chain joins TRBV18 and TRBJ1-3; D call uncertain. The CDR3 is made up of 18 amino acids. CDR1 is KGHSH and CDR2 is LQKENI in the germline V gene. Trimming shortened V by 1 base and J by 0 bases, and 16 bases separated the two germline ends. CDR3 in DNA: TGTGCCAGCTCACCACACGGAGACGGCCCTCACTCTGGAAACACCATATATTTT. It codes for CASSPHGDGPHSGNTIYF. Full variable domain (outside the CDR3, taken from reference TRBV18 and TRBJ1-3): NAGVMQNPRHLVRRRGQEARLRCSPMKGHSHVYWYRQLPEEGLKFMVYLQKENIIDESGMPKERFSAEFPKEGPSILRIQQVVRGDSAAYFCASSPHGDGPHSGNTIYFGEGSWLTVV.

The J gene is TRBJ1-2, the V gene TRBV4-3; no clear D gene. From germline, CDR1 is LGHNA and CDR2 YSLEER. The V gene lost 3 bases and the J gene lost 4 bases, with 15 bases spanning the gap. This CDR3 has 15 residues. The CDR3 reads CASSHETGSLYGYTF. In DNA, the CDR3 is TGCGCCAGCAGCCATGAGACCGGGAGCCTCTATGGCTACACCTTC.

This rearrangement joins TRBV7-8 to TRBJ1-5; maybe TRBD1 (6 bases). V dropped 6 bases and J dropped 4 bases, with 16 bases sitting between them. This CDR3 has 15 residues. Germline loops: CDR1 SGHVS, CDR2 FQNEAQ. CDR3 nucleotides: TGTGCCAGCAGGAAAGGCAGGGGATCAAATCAGCCCCAGCATTTT. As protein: CASRKGRGSNQPQHF. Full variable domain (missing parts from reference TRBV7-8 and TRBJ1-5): GAGVSQSPRYKVAKRGQDVALRCDPISGHVSLFWYQQALGQGPEFLTYFQNEAQLDKSGLPSDRFFAERPEGSVSTLKIQRTQQEDSAVYLCASRKGRGSNQPQHFGDGTRLSIL.

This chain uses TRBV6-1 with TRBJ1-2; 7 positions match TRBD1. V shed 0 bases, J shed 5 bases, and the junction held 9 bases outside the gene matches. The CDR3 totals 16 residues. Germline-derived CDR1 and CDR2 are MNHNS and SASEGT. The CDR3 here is CASSEATRGPGYGYTF. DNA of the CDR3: TGTGCCAGCAGTGAAGCAACTAGGGGGCCTGGGTATGGCTACACCTTC.

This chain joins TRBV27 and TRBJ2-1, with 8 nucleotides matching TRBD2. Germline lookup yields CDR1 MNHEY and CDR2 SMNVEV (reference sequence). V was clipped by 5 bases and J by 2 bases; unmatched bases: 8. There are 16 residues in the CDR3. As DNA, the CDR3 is TGTGCCAGCAGTATCACTAGCGGCCCGGCCTACAATGAGCAGTTCTTC. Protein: CASSITSGPAYNEQFF.

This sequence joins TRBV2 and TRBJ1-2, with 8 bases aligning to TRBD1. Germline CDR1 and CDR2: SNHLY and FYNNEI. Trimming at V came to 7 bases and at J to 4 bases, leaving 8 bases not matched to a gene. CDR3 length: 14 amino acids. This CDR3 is CASTMDRAVYGYTF. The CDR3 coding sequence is TGTGCCAGCACCATGGACAGGGCGGTCTATGGCTACACCTTC.

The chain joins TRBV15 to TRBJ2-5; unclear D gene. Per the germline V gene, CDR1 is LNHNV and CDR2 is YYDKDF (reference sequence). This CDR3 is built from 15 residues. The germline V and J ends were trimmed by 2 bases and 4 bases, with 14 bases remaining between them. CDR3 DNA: TGTGCCACCAGCAGAATTCCCCGGTCGGGAGAGACCCAGTACTTC. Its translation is CATSRIPRSGETQYF.

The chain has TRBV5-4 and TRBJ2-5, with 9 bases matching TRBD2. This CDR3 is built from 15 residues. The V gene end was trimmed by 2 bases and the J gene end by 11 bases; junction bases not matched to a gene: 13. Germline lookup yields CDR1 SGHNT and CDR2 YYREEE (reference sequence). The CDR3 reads CASSFPTSGTEEQYF. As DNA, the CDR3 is TGTGCCAGCAGCTTCCCGACTAGCGGTACGGAGGAGCAGTACTTC.